This T cell receptor (beta chain) came from a study of memory CD4+ T cells and cytomegalovirus serostatus. Study-wide background: Donors were healthy Belgian adults, 9 or 10 CMV seropositive and approximately 25 seronegative. Study-wide findings and caveats: CD4+ memory repertoires contained 67 of 164 reported CMV TCRbeta sequences.

The sort gate was single viable CD3+CD4+CD8-CD45RO+ cells for memory CD4+ T cells. This table comes from immunoSEQ multiplex PCR, and its TCRdb copy is limited to in-frame clones, with some not included. The sample lists around 84,000 clones, 80% occurring once. With respect to this clone: Antigen specificity is unknown.

Germline V gene lookup returns CDR1 KGHSH and CDR2 LQKENI. Losses at the gene ends were 5 bases for V and 6 bases for J; bases not matched to a gene: 9. The CDR3 is made up of 14 amino acids. This receptor was identified in an adult in good health and CMV-seronegative. Sequenced sample: memory CD4+ T cells from blood. The V call is TRBV18, the J call TRBJ1-2, with TRBD1 identical over 7 bases. CDR3 sequence (DNA): TGTGCCAGCTCAGAGGACAGGAGAGGCCATGGCTACACCTTC. It codes for CASSEDRRGHGYTF.